This T cell receptor beta chain stems from a study of cytomegalovirus exposure and HLA in healthy donors. Study conclusions and caveats: Owing to their indistinguishability, certain V segments, notably TRBV6-2 and TRBV6-3, were excluded. A later analysis reportedly found fewer N-insertions in an Asian-associated ancestry cluster than the approximately 700-donor mean.

Vbeta (60) and Jbeta (13) primers were used in the PCR. Using immunoSEQ multiplex PCR, the repertoire was profiled, and TCRdb retains in-frame clones only, with some absent. The table records some 140,000 clones, approximately 61% of them present only once. On this clone: Its antigen is not identified.

This CDR3 region has 14 residues. Trimming left V 0 bases short and J 4 bases short, with 11 bases between. CDR1 is SGHNT, CDR2 YYREEE, per germline (reference sequence). This TCR was sampled from a human donor in good health. The sample consisted of PBMCs. The chain uses TRBV5-4 and TRBJ2-7; tentatively, D is TRBD2 (5 bases). In DNA, the CDR3 is TGTGCCAGCAGCTTGGACCCTACGGGGTACGAGCAGTACTTC. Its protein is CASSLDPTGYEQYF. The full variable domain, with the rest looked up from reference TRBV5-4 and TRBJ2-7, is ETGVTQSPTHLIKTRGQQVTLRCSSQSGHNTVSWYQQALGQGPQFIFQYYREEENGRGNFPPRFSGLQFPNYSSELNVNALELDDSALYLCASSLDPTGYEQYFGPGTRLTVT.